This entry lists 9 T cell receptor beta chains sequenced from one sample in a study of cytotoxic CD8 clonotypes in ibrutinib-treated CLL. The data were produced by immunoSEQ multiplex PCR, yet TCRdb's version contains in-frame clones alone and is incomplete. This sample has approximately 80,000 clones, with 86% found just once. Sample: PBMCs, taken before ibrutinib treatment. All receptors come from a human donor with chronic lymphocytic leukemia.

This clone was recorded once. This rearrangement joins TRBV29-1 to TRBJ1-1, with a tentative D call TRBD1 (6 bases). This CDR3 region has 12 residues. V was shortened by 5 bases and J by 1 base, with 8 bases between the two germline ends. Germline assignment: CDR1 SQVTM and CDR2 ANQGSEA. For the CDR3, the DNA is TGCAGCGTTCTGACAGGGAACACTGAAGCTTTCTTT. Translated, it gives CSVLTGNTEAFF.

The chain combines TRBV7-2 with TRBJ2-5, with 10 bases that match TRBD2. The V segment lost 1 base and the J segment 3 bases; nucleotides outside the gene matches: 5. The CDR3 sequence is 16 residues long. Looked up from germline, CDR1 is SGHTA and CDR2 is FQGNSA. CDR3 in amino acids: CASSLDRAGGEETQYF. In nucleotides, the CDR3 is TGTGCCAGCAGCTTAGATAGAGCGGGAGGGGAAGAGACCCAGTACTTC.

This chain uses TRBV27 with TRBJ2-1; tentative D call: TRBD2 (6 bases). This CDR3 region has 13 residues. CDR1 is MNHEY, CDR2 SMNVEV, per germline (reference sequence). Trimming removed 3 bases at V and 5 bases at J, with 8 bases between. For the CDR3, the DNA is TGTGCCAGCAGTTTCGGAGGGGACAATGAGCAGTTCTTC. It translates to CASSFGGDNEQFF.

The chain carries TRBV2 and TRBJ1-5; D uncertain. The V gene lost 6 bases and the J gene lost 6 bases, with 15 bases spanning the gap. The CDR3 loop spans 14 amino acids. The germline CDR1 and CDR2 sequences are SNHLY and FYNNEI. Here the CDR3 reads CASSPGPKGQPQHF. CDR3 DNA sequence: TGTGCCAGCAGCCCTGGTCCCAAGGGTCAGCCCCAGCATTTT. Together with reference TRBV2 and TRBJ1-5, the CDR3 gives the full variable domain: EPEVTQTPSHQVTQMGQEVILRCVPISNHLYFYWYRQILGQKVEFLVSFYNNEISEKSEIFDDQFSVERPDGSNFTLKIRSTKLEDSAMYFCASSPGPKGQPQHFGDGTRLSIL.

The J gene is TRBJ1-2, the V gene TRBV29-1, with D tentatively TRBD1 (5 bases). Germline V gives CDR1 SQVTM, CDR2 ANQGSEA. This CDR3 contains 13 residues. Trimming removed 7 bases at V and 2 bases at J, with 14 bases between. CDR3 nucleotides: TGCAGCGCCCGCAGGGAGGAGAACTATGGCTACACCTTC. Translated: CSARREENYGYTF.

V gene TRBV11-2 combines with J gene TRBJ1-1; maybe TRBD1 (5 bases). In germline, CDR1 is SGHAT, CDR2 FQNNGV. The CDR3 contains 15 residues. Trimming removed 1 base from V and 5 bases from J, with 14 bases in between. CDR3 coding DNA: TGTGCCAGCAGCTTAGTTGGGGGGGTCTCTACTGAAGCTTTCTTT. This gives the protein CASSLVGGVSTEAFF.

This chain connects TRBV5-1 to TRBJ2-3; 10 nucleotides match TRBD2. Trimming removed 0 bases from V and 0 bases from J; junction bases left unmatched: 10. Germline lookup yields CDR1 SGHRS and CDR2 YFSETQ. CDR3 length equals 19 residues. CDR3 bases: TGCGCCAGCAGCTTGGAGGGACTAGCGACCGAATTTAGCACAGATACGCAGTATTTT. Translation gives CASSLEGLATEFSTDTQYF.

V is TRBV14 and J is TRBJ2-3; TRBD1 agrees at 9 bases. The CDR3 is 17 residues long. From germline, CDR1 is SGHDN and CDR2 FVKESK. V lost 0 bases and J lost 6; bases outside the gene matches: 10. The DNA of the CDR3 is TGTGCCAGCAGCCAAGATGGAGGGACAGGGATTTTGGATACGCAGTATTTT. Its protein product is CASSQDGGTGILDTQYF.

The chain combines TRBV6-1 with TRBJ1-2, with 8 bases that match TRBD1. This CDR3 has 13 residues. Germline loops: CDR1 MNHNS, CDR2 SASEGT. The V gene end was trimmed by 6 bases and the J gene end by 5 bases; junction bases not matched to a gene: 5. For the CDR3, the DNA is TGTGCCAGCAGGATAGACAGGGGTTATGGCTACACCTTC. Protein product: CASRIDRGYGYTF.